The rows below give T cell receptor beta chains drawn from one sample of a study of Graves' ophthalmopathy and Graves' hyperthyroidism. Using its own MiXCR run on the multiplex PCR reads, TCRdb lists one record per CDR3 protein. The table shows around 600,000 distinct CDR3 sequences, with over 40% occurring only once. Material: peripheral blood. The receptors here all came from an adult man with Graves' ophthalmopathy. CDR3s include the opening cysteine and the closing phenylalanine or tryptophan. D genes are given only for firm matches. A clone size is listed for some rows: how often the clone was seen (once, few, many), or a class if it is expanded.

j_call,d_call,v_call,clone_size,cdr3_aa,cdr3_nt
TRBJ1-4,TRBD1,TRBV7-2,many,CASSPGERGLDEKLFF,TGTGCCAGCAGCCCCGGGGAGAGGGGGCTGGATGAAAAACTGTTTTTT
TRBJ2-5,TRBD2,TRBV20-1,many,CSARDLAGLETQYF,TGCAGTGCTAGAGATTTAGCGGGGTTGGAGACCCAGTACTTC
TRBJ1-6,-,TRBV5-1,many,CASSSGAYNSPLHF,TGCGCCAGCAGCTCCGGGGCCTATAATTCACCCCTCCACTTT
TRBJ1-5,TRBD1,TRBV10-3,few,CASSEPVGRGNQPQHF,TGTGCCAGCAGTGAGCCGGTCGGCAGGGGGAATCAGCCCCAGCATTTT
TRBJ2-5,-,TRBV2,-,CASNTGGGETQYF,TGTGCCAGCAATACTGGGGGAGGAGAGACCCAGTACTTC
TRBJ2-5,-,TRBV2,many,CASSEGTMETQYF,TGTGCCAGCAGTGAGGGGACAATGGAGACCCAGTACTTC
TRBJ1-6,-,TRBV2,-,CASSTRQRSSYNSPLHF,TGTGCCAGCAGTACCAGACAGAGAAGCTCCTATAATTCACCCCTCCACTTT
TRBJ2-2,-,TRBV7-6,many,CASSLGHNTGELFF,TGTGCCAGCAGCTTAGGTCACAACACCGGGGAGCTGTTTTTT
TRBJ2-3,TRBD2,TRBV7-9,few,CASSATSATDTQYF,TGTGCCAGCAGCGCCACTAGCGCCACAGATACGCAGTATTTT
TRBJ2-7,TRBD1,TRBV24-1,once,CATRNRDRGIVYEQYF,TGTGCCACCAGAAATCGCGACAGGGGGATCGTCTACGAGCAGTACTTC
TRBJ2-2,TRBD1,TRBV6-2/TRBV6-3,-,CASSRTGHTGELFF,TGTGCCAGCAGCCGGACAGGGCACACCGGGGAGCTGTTTTTT
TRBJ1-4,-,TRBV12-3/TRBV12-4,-,CASSRQHDEKLFF,TGTGCCAGCAGCCGACAGCACGATGAAAAACTGTTTTTT
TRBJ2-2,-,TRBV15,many,CATSRENPYRYTGELFF,TGTGCCACCAGCAGAGAGAACCCCTATCGGTACACCGGGGAGCTGTTTTTT
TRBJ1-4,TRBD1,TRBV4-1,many,CASSQEGTGRGEKLFF,TGCGCCAGCAGCCAAGAAGGGACAGGGAGAGGTGAAAAACTGTTTTTT
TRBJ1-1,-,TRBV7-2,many,CASSLYPGTTEAFF,TGTGCCAGCAGCTTATACCCGGGAACAACTGAAGCTTTCTTT
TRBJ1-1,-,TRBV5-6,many,CASSLDWNTEAFF,TGTGCCAGCAGCTTGGATTGGAACACTGAAGCTTTCTTT
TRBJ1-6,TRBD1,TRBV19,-,CASSTRDRESSPLHF,TGTGCCAGTAGTACCCGGGACAGGGAGAGTTCACCCCTCCACTTT
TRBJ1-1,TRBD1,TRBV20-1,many,CSARNRGPNTEAFF,TGCAGTGCTAGAAACAGGGGGCCGAACACTGAAGCTTTCTTT
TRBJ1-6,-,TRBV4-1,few,CASSQSSSYNSPLHF,TGCGCCAGCAGCCAGAGCAGCTCCTATAATTCACCCCTCCACTTT
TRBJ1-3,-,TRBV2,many,CASFKDSGGAGNTIYF,TGTGCCAGCTTTAAGGACAGCGGAGGAGCTGGAAACACCATATATTTT
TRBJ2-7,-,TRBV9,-,CASSPRAHLGAVEQYF,TGTGCCAGCTCACCTCGCGCACACTTGGGGGCAGTCGAGCAGTACTTC
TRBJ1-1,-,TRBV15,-,CATSRSGLEGTEAFF,TGTGCCACCAGCAGATCCGGGCTCGAGGGGACTGAAGCTTTCTTT
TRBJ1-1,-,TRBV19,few,CASSYSLPGPNTEAFF,TGTGCCAGCAGTTACTCGCTTCCAGGCCCGAACACTGAAGCTTTCTTT
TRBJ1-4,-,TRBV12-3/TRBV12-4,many,CASRMRSEKLFF,TGTGCCAGCAGAATGCGCAGCGAAAAACTGTTTTTT
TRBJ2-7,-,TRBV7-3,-,CASSLVSGTYEQYF,TGTGCCAGCAGCTTAGTTAGCGGTACCTACGAGCAGTACTTC
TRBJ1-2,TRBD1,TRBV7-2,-,CASSPGTGESGYTF,TGTGCCAGCAGCCCCGGGACAGGGGAGAGTGGCTACACCTTC
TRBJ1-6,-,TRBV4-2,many,CASRTGDSNSPLHF,TGTGCCAGCAGGACGGGAGATAGTAATTCACCCCTCCACTTT
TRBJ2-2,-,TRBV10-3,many,CAISEHRGGTGELFF,TGTGCCATCAGTGAGCACAGGGGGGGCACCGGGGAGCTGTTTTTT
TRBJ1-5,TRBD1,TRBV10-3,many,CASTNAQGAIRNQPQHF,TGTGCCAGCACCAACGCACAGGGGGCGATTCGCAATCAGCCCCAGCATTTT
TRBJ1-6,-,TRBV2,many,CASSEALGTLSPLHF,TGTGCCAGCAGTGAAGCGCTGGGCACGCTTTCACCCCTCCACTTT